These 2 T cell receptor beta chains originate from one sample sequenced in a study of cytomegalovirus exposure and HLA in healthy donors. It was with 60 Vbeta and 13 Jbeta primers that the PCR ran. Assay: immunoSEQ multiplex PCR; the TCRdb copy retains only in-frame clones and omits some. The profile shows approximately 150,000 clones, 65% to 80% of them singletons. Sequences were obtained from PBMCs. The receptors were gathered from a woman aged 25 to 39 in good health and CMV-seronegative.

V usage is TRBV11-2 and J usage is TRBJ2-3; D gene uncertain. This CDR3 is 18 amino acids long. Germline V gives CDR1 SGHAT, CDR2 FQNNGV. The V and J ends lost 4 bases and 1 base respectively, with 21 bases between them. This chain's CDR3 is CASSSPGRSADGTDTQYF. CDR3 DNA sequence: TGTGCCAGCAGCTCCCCCGGTAGGAGCGCCGACGGCACAGATACGCAGTATTTT.

The chain employs TRBV4-2 and TRBJ1-2, with D maybe TRBD1 (5 bases). The CDR3 is made up of 14 amino acids. V was shortened by 0 bases and J by 8 bases, with 13 bases between the two germline ends. Germline CDR1 and CDR2: LGHNA and YNFKEQ. CDR3 sequence reads: CASSQDPGFRGYTF. CDR3 sequence (DNA): TGTGCCAGCAGCCAAGATCCAGGGTTTAGGGGCTACACCTTC.